A selection of T cell receptor beta chains follows, all from one sample in a study of cytomegalovirus exposure and HLA in healthy donors. The repertoire was sequenced with immunoSEQ multiplex PCR; TCRdb's copy has only in-frame clones and lacks some. There are 110,000 to 150,000 clones in the sample; roughly 9.8% occur only once, and roughly 2% lies in the top ten. The sequenced sample consisted of PBMCs. These receptors all stem from a man in his fifties in good health and CMV-seronegative. Each CDR3 is given with its conserved first and last residue. The D gene is left open where the match is weak. The size of a clone is reported for some rows only, either as once, few or many, or as a class for expanded clones.

NA	NA	TRBV5-1	TRBJ2-5	TGCGCCAGCAGCTTGTCACAAGAGACCCAGTACTTC	CASSLSQETQYF
few	TRBD2	TRBV5-4	TRBJ2-7	TGTGCCAGCAGCCGTTGGGGGGGAGAGAACGAGCAGTACTTC	CASSRWGGENEQYF
few	TRBD2	TRBV4-2	TRBJ2-3	TGTGCCAGCAGCCAAGATTTTGCTAGCGGGACCGCGATCACAGATACGCAGTATTTT	CASSQDFASGTAITDTQYF
NA	TRBD1	TRBV5-1	TRBJ1-4	TGCGCCAGCAGCCCGGACAGGGCTAATGAAAAACTGTTTTTT	CASSPDRANEKLFF
few	TRBD1	TRBV7-2	TRBJ1-2	TGTGCCAGCAGGACAGGGAACTATGGCTACACCTTC	CASRTGNYGYTF
NA	TRBD1	TRBV27	TRBJ1-1	TGTGCCAGCAGAGCAGGGACAGCGAACGCTGAAGCTTTCTTT	CASRAGTANAEAFF
few	TRBD1	TRBV30	TRBJ1-4	TGTGCCTGGAGTCGAAACAGGGGAGGTGAAAAACTGTTTTTT	CAWSRNRGGEKLFF
NA	NA	TRBV7-2	TRBJ2-2	TGTGCCAGCAGCTTTTCAACTGGGGAGCTGTTTTTT	CASSFSTGELFF
NA	TRBD1	TRBV7-8	TRBJ1-3	TGTGCCAGCAGCTTAGAGGTGGGACAGGGGACTGGAAACACCATATATTTT	CASSLEVGQGTGNTIYF
few	NA	TRBV4-2	TRBJ1-2	TGTGCCAGCAGCCAAGTTAGGGAGTATTATGGCTACACCTTC	CASSQVREYYGYTF
NA	NA	TRBV5-1	TRBJ1-5	TGCGCCAGCAGCTTGGACGGGGATCAGCCCCAGCATTTT	CASSLDGDQPQHF